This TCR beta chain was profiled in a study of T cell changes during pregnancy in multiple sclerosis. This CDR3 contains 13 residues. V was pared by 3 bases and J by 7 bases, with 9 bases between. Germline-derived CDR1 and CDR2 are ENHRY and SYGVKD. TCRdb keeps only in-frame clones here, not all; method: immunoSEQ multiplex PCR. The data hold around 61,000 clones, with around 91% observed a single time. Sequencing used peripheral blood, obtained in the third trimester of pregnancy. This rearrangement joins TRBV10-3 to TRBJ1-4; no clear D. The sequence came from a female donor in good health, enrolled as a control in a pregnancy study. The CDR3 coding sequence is TGTGCCATCAGTGACCTTCCGGGTGAAAAACTGTTTTTT. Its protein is CAISDLPGEKLFF.